This TCR beta chain was recovered during a study of human T cells and chemical hapten exposure (dated by TCRdb to the early 2020s). At the level of the whole study: For sensitization, 2% DPC in acetone was applied to a roughly 2 cm by roughly 2 cm area of upper inner arm skin. Libraries were combined into a pool for sequencing, and differences in TCR yield between samples came mainly from small differences in library volumes within the pool. Patient blood was sampled pre-sensitization (week 0) and at 2, 6 and about 24 weeks after DPC sensitization. For TCR sequencing, blood came from approximately 29 alopecia patients at anywhere from one to four time points (pre-sensitization, 2, 6 and 24 weeks). This study followed changes in the peripheral blood TCR repertoire in vivo during primary and secondary sensitization of alopecia patients to the hapten diphenylcyclopropenone (DPC). Throughout the approximately 24-week study period, patients were also given weekly therapeutic DPC doses on the scalp. The mostly female patient cohort included alopecia areata with under or over 50% scalp involvement, alopecia totalis and alopecia universalis. Patch testing was done on the upper back using Finn chambers containing 0.01% DPC, and results were scored after 6 days according to International Contact Dermatitis Research Group standards. The research as a whole found: After repeated subsampling, changes were observed in the strength of the expansion versus patch-test correlation and in the threshold at which the correlation became significant. The number of PT1 expanded TCRs positively correlated with patch test score, significant at thresholds 8, 16 and 32 but not 4. Because every patient had alopecia, a presumed autoimmune disease, the patients' immune response might differ from that of healthy individuals. DPC sensitization did not change the number of TCRs with a frequency above 1 in 1000, and there was no evidence of changes in global repertoire structure. Significantly more large CDR3 similarity clusters were formed by expanded TCRs than by pre-sensitization or healthy control sets, consistent with antigen-driven responses.

V lost 5 bases and J lost 3 bases; the stretch between them is 11 bases long. The germline V gene yields SGHRS for CDR1 and YFSETQ for CDR2. Including cysteine and phenylalanine, the CDR3 has 14 amino acids. Only the CDR3 DNA stays, 42 bases, in frame from base 1. Preparation of the library involved RACE. Sequencing took place on a NextSeq 500. During library preparation, unique molecular identifiers were attached to individual cDNA molecules so that TCRs could be counted in a quantitative, reproducible way. For every blood RNA sample, sequencing covered both the TCR alpha and TCR beta chains. The study's own analysis went as follows. The median number of TCRs per sample was 95,638, ranging from about 20,000 to 750,000. V, J and CDR3 annotation of the TCR reads was performed with the Decombinator software suite. For PS versus PT1 abundance plots, all samples were subsampled to the same number of TCRs (28,000). TCRs were defined as expanded if absent before sensitization and observed at least eight times at the 2-week time point. TCRdb reanalyzed the raw reads on its own, using fastp at Q25 for trimming and MiXCR for clone calling, and kept in-frame beta chains. Identical CDR3 proteins give one entry, which carries the most common genes and DNA. Here the V and J calls rest on TCRdb's processing, not on the authors' analysis. The sample table holds under 55,000 distinct CDR3 sequences, of which roughly 10% were seen once. The biggest ten clones account for approximately 17% of the sample.

Taken with the paper, the label for time point translates to: patch test 3, about 24 weeks after DPC sensitization. The treatment or condition label of this sample denotes: therapeutic diphenylcyclopropenone sensitization with weekly scalp DPC. Blood at each patch-test visit was drawn before the patch test was applied. Eligible patients were aged 18 to 70, diagnosed with alopecia, deemed suitable for DPC therapy, and excluded if pregnant. Total RNA was extracted from unfractionated whole blood that had been collected in Tempus Blood RNA tubes. Details on this clonotype: Its binding antigen is unknown. No base qualities exist here, and no much larger clone lies one base off it.

The material sequenced was whole blood, taken in connection with sensitization to the hapten diphenylcyclopropenone (DPC). The sequence was obtained from a woman aged 40 to 55 with alopecia areata. Some clones in this sample may be carry-over from other donors' samples. The chain is encoded by TRBV5-1 joined to TRBJ2-2; TRBD1 could be the D gene, as 6 bases match. The bases read TGCGCCAGCAGTTCCGGACAGCACACCGGGGAGCTGTTTTTT. This sequence encodes CASSSGQHTGELFF.